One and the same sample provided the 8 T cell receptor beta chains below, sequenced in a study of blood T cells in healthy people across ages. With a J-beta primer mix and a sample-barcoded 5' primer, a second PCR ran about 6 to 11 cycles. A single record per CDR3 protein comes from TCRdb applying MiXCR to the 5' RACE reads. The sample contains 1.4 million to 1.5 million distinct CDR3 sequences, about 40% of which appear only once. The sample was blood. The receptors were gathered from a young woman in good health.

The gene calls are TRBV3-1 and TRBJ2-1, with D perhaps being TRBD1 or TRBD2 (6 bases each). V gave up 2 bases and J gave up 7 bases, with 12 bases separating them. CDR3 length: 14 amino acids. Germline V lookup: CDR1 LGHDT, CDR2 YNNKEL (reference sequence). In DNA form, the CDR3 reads TGTGCCAGCAGCCAATGGGGGGCGGATAATGAGCAGTTCTTC. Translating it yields CASSQWGADNEQFF.

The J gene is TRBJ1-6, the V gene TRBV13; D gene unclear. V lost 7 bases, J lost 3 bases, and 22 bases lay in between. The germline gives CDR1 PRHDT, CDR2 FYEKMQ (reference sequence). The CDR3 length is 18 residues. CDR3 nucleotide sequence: TGTGCCAGCACTTCCCACGGGTCGCAGAGCCTCTATAATTCACCCCTCCACTTT. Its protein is CASTSHGSQSLYNSPLHF.

Here the CDR3 DNA reads TGTGCCAGCAGCTTAGCCGACAGGGCGAACACTGAAGCTTTCTTT. Encoded protein: CASSLADRANTEAFF. V usage is TRBV7-9 and J usage is TRBJ1-1; TRBD1 matches 7 bases. Per the germline V gene, CDR1 is SEHNR and CDR2 is FQNEAQ (reference sequence). V was clipped by 0 bases and J by 1 base; unmatched bases: 2. This CDR3 has 15 residues.

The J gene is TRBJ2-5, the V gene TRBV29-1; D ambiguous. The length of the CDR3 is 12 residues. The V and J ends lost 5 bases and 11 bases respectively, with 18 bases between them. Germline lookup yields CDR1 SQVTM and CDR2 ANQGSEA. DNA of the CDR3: TGCAGCGTTTTCCTGGGATGGAATGAGCAGTACTTC. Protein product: CSVFLGWNEQYF. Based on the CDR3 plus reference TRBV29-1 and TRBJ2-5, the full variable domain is SAVISQKPSRDICQRGTSLTIQCQVDSQVTMMFWYRQQPGQSLTLIATANQGSEATYESGFVIDKFPISRPNLTFSTLTVSNMSPEDSSIYLCSVFLGWNEQYFGPGTRLLVL.

CDR3 sequence reads: CASRLGVAFF. The CDR3 bases are TGTGCCAGCAGACTAGGGGTGGCTTTCTTT. The genes are TRBV2 and TRBJ1-1; D is possibly TRBD1 (5 bases). Germline loops: CDR1 SNHLY, CDR2 FYNNEI. The ends were cut back, 6 bases at V and 11 bases at J, with 10 bases in the middle. The CDR3 extends over 10 amino acids.

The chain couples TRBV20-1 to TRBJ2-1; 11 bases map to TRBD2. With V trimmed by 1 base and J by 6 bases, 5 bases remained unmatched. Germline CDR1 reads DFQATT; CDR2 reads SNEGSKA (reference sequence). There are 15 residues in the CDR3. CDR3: CSARVISGGANEQFF. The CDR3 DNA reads TGCAGTGCTAGAGTCATTAGCGGGGGGGCCAATGAGCAGTTCTTC.

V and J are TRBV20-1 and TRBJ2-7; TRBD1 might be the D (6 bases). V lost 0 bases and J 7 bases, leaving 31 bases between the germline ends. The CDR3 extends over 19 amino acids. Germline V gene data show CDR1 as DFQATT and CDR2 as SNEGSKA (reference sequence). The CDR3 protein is CSARDPTESGTKSYNEQYF. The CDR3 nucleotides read TGCAGTGCTAGAGACCCGACAGAGTCAGGGACAAAGTCCTACAATGAGCAGTACTTC.

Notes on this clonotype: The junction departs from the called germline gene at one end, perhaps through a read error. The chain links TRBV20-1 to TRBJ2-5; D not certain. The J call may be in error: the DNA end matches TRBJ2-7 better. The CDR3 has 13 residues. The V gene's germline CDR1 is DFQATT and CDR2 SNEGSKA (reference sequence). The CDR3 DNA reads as TGCAGTGCTACGGAAGGGTCCTCCGACGAGCAGTACTTC. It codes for CSATEGSSDEQYF.